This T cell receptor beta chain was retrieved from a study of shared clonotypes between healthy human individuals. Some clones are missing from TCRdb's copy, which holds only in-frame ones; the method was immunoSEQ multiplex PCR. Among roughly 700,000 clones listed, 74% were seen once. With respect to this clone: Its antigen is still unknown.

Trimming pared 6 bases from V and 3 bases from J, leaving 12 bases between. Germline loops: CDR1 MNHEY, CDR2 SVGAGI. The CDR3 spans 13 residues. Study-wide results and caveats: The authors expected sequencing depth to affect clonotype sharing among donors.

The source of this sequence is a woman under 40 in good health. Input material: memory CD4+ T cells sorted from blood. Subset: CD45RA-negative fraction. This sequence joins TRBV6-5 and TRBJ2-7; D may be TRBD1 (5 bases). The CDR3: CASSRNRNYEQYF. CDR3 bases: TGTGCCAGCAGCCGTAACAGGAACTACGAGCAGTACTTC.